One T cell receptor (beta chain) is described in this entry. The antigen remains unidentified. This entry comes from a study of cytomegalovirus exposure and HLA in healthy donors. Study-level information: In a later analysis, it was reported that the 120 or so validation repertoires had been produced on the same platform as the 700 or so repertoires belonging to the first cohort. General study findings and limits: The authors confirmed in vitro that a few CMV-associated chains were specific for CMV antigens. The study recorded 150 to 200 TCR beta chains that were cytomegalovirus-associated.

Trimming at V came to 4 bases and at J to 5 bases, leaving 3 bases not matched to a gene. Per the germline V gene, CDR1 is LNHDA and CDR2 is SQIVND (reference sequence). The CDR3 extends over 13 amino acids. Assay: immunoSEQ multiplex PCR; the TCRdb copy retains only in-frame clones and omits some. This repertoire shows 150,000 to 180,000 clones, roughly 90% found once; its top ten account for about 22%. This sequence joins TRBV19 and TRBJ2-3, with 7 positions matching TRBD2. The sequencing sample was made of PBMCs. The receptor's source is a man between 18 and 35 years old in good health and CMV-seropositive. The CDR3 loop is CASSTRTRDTQYF. The CDR3, as DNA: TGTGCCAGTAGTACCCGGACTAGAGATACGCAGTATTTT.